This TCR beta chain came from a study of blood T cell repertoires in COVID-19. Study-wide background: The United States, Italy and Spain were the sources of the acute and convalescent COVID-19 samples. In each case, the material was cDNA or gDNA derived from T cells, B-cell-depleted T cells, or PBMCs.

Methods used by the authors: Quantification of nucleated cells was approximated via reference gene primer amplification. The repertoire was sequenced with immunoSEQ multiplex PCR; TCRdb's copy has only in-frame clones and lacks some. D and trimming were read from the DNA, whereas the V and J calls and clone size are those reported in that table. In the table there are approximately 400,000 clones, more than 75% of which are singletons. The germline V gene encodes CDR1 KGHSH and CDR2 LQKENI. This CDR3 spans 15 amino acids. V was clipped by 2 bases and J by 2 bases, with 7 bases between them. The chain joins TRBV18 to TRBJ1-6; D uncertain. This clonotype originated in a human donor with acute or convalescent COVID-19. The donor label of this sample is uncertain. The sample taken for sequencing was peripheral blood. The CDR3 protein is CASSPGLAYNSPLHF. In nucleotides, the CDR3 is TGTGCCAGCTCACCAGGGCTTGCCTATAATTCACCCCTCCACTTT.